This T cell receptor (beta chain) is from a study of T and B cells in COVID-19 patients. Study context: Of 20 active-infection patients, 12 were critically ill with mechanical ventilation or extracorporeal membrane oxygenation. In the active-infection cohort, about 90% of the roughly 20 patients had comorbidities linked to unfavorable COVID-19 outcome.

TRB was amplified from about 260-540 ng of blood genomic DNA. The CDR3 runs to 13 residues. Germline V gene lookup returns CDR1 SGHNT and CDR2 YENEEA. V lost 2 bases and J 5 bases, leaving 6 bases between the germline ends. TRB rearrangements were amplified by multiplex PCR with BIOMED2 TRB-A/B primers. TCRdb processed the multiplex PCR reads anew with MiXCR; each CDR3 protein has one entry. The sample records tens of thousands of distinct CDR3 sequences, approximately 30% being singletons. This clonotype is medium-sized by share. Source material: blood. This sequence originates from a human donor who had recovered from COVID-19. The chain uses TRBV11-3 and TRBJ2-2; D perhaps matches TRBD2 (6 bases). This chain's CDR3 is CASSLLATGELFF. The CDR3 nucleotides are TGTGCCAGCAGCTTACTAGCGACCGGGGAGCTGTTTTTT.